The rows below give T cell receptor beta chains drawn from one sample of a study of beta chain features in type 1 diabetes. Generated by immunoSEQ multiplex PCR, the TCRdb table keeps only in-frame clones and is missing some. Of 150,000 or so clones detected, around a tenth appear once; the ten largest clones hold 0.6% to 0.8%. Material for sequencing was central memory CD4+ T cells from blood. The receptor source for this set is a young man in good health. Each CDR3 is given with its conserved first and last residue. The order of the fields is CDR3 length, clone size, D gene, V gene, J gene, CDR3 protein, CDR3 DNA. A D gene is named only where the DNA matches it firmly. Only part of the rows carry a size: once, few, many, or a class if the clone is expanded.

CDR3 length: 14; clone size: few; D gene: TRBD1; V gene: TRBV29-1; J gene: TRBJ1-1; CDR3 protein: CSVAQGWGNTEAFF; CDR3 DNA: TGCAGCGTTGCACAGGGGTGGGGGAACACTGAAGCTTTCTTT
CDR3 length: 15; clone size: many; D gene: TRBD2; V gene: TRBV19; J gene: TRBJ2-1; CDR3 protein: CASSNLAGGNNEQFF; CDR3 DNA: TGTGCCAGTAGTAACCTAGCGGGGGGAAACAATGAGCAGTTCTTC
CDR3 length: 14; clone size: few; D gene: .; V gene: TRBV27; J gene: TRBJ2-2; CDR3 protein: CASSLQGYTGELFF; CDR3 DNA: TGTGCCAGCAGTTTACAGGGGTACACCGGGGAGCTGTTTTTT
CDR3 length: 12; clone size: few; D gene: TRBD1; V gene: TRBV25-1; J gene: TRBJ2-4; CDR3 protein: CASRGQGNIQYF; CDR3 DNA: TGTGCCAGCAGAGGACAGGGGAACATTCAGTACTTC
CDR3 length: 13; clone size: .; D gene: .; V gene: TRBV27; J gene: TRBJ1-2; CDR3 protein: CASTSRVDYGYTF; CDR3 DNA: TGTGCCAGCACCTCCCGGGTTGACTATGGCTACACCTTC
CDR3 length: 15; clone size: .; D gene: .; V gene: TRBV9; J gene: TRBJ1-4; CDR3 protein: CASSDTREGNEKLFF; CDR3 DNA: TGTGCCAGCAGCGATACCAGGGAGGGTAATGAAAAACTGTTTTTT
CDR3 length: 15; clone size: few; D gene: TRBD1; V gene: TRBV28; J gene: TRBJ2-7; CDR3 protein: CASSFPRQGAYEQYF; CDR3 DNA: TGTGCCAGCAGTTTTCCCCGTCAGGGGGCTTACGAGCAGTACTTC
CDR3 length: 16; clone size: few; D gene: TRBD1; V gene: TRBV4-1; J gene: TRBJ2-7; CDR3 protein: CASSLSRDRGYYEQYF; CDR3 DNA: TGCGCCAGCAGCCTGTCCCGGGACAGGGGATACTACGAGCAGTACTTC
CDR3 length: 14; clone size: .; D gene: .; V gene: TRBV7-2; J gene: TRBJ1-4; CDR3 protein: CASSLGATNEKLFF; CDR3 DNA: TGTGCCAGCAGCTTGGGGGCGACTAATGAAAAACTGTTTTTT
CDR3 length: 13; clone size: few; D gene: .; V gene: TRBV25-1; J gene: TRBJ2-7; CDR3 protein: CASSAPDSHEQYF; CDR3 DNA: TGTGCCAGCAGTGCCCCGGACAGTCACGAGCAGTACTTC
CDR3 length: 15; clone size: .; D gene: TRBD1; V gene: TRBV27; J gene: TRBJ1-2; CDR3 protein: CASSPTPTGNYGYTF; CDR3 DNA: TGTGCCAGCAGTCCCACCCCGACAGGGAACTATGGCTACACCTTC
CDR3 length: 15; clone size: many; D gene: TRBD2; V gene: TRBV7-2; J gene: TRBJ2-5; CDR3 protein: CASSPWRGGEETQYF; CDR3 DNA: TGTGCCAGCAGCCCCTGGCGGGGGGGCGAGGAGACCCAGTACTTC
CDR3 length: 14; clone size: few; D gene: TRBD1; V gene: TRBV5-1; J gene: TRBJ1-1; CDR3 protein: CASSSTGTGVGAFF; CDR3 DNA: TGCGCCAGCAGCTCGACCGGGACAGGGGTTGGGGCTTTCTTT
CDR3 length: 13; clone size: .; D gene: .; V gene: TRBV5-5; J gene: TRBJ1-5; CDR3 protein: CASAGDGNQPQHF; CDR3 DNA: TGTGCCAGCGCAGGGGATGGCAATCAGCCCCAGCATTTT
CDR3 length: 14; clone size: few; D gene: .; V gene: TRBV19; J gene: TRBJ1-2; CDR3 protein: CASSSPAGRYGYTF; CDR3 DNA: TGTGCCAGTAGCTCTCCGGCAGGGAGGTATGGCTACACCTTC
CDR3 length: 15; clone size: .; D gene: .; V gene: TRBV10-2; J gene: TRBJ2-7; CDR3 protein: CASSGRWASIHEQYF; CDR3 DNA: TGCGCCAGCAGTGGGAGGTGGGCTAGCATCCACGAGCAGTACTTC
CDR3 length: 15; clone size: few; D gene: .; V gene: TRBV30; J gene: TRBJ2-2; CDR3 protein: CACINVRGVAGELFF; CDR3 DNA: TGTGCCTGCATAAATGTCAGGGGTGTCGCCGGGGAGCTGTTTTTT
CDR3 length: 12; clone size: few; D gene: .; V gene: TRBV15; J gene: TRBJ1-3; CDR3 protein: CASGGSGNTIYF; CDR3 DNA: TGTGCCAGCGGGGGTTCTGGAAACACCATATATTTT
CDR3 length: 15; clone size: few; D gene: .; V gene: TRBV9; J gene: TRBJ1-6; CDR3 protein: CASSVSGFYNSPLHF; CDR3 DNA: TGTGCCAGCAGCGTTTCAGGGTTCTACAATTCACCCCTCCACTTT
CDR3 length: 15; clone size: few; D gene: TRBD1; V gene: TRBV6-5; J gene: TRBJ1-3; CDR3 protein: CASSPSGGSGNTIYF; CDR3 DNA: TGTGCCAGCAGTCCTTCAGGGGGCTCTGGAAACACCATATATTTT
CDR3 length: 12; clone size: .; D gene: .; V gene: TRBV5-6; J gene: TRBJ2-7; CDR3 protein: CASSLRGYEQYF; CDR3 DNA: TGTGCCAGCAGCTTGAGGGGGTACGAGCAGTACTTC
CDR3 length: 14; clone size: few; D gene: TRBD1; V gene: TRBV10-3; J gene: TRBJ2-3; CDR3 protein: CATLRDRGADTQYF; CDR3 DNA: TGTGCCACCCTCCGGGACAGGGGAGCGGATACGCAGTATTTT
CDR3 length: 15; clone size: .; D gene: TRBD1; V gene: TRBV6-5; J gene: TRBJ1-1; CDR3 protein: CASSPGQGRDTEAFF; CDR3 DNA: TGTGCCAGCAGCCCCGGACAGGGAAGGGACACTGAAGCTTTCTTT
CDR3 length: 15; clone size: .; D gene: .; V gene: TRBV4-3; J gene: TRBJ2-1; CDR3 protein: CASSQGRGSGDEQFF; CDR3 DNA: TGCGCCAGCAGCCAAGGAAGAGGGAGTGGCGATGAGCAGTTCTTC
CDR3 length: 14; clone size: .; D gene: TRBD1; V gene: TRBV5-1; J gene: TRBJ1-2; CDR3 protein: CASSFGGGDYGYTF; CDR3 DNA: TGCGCCAGCAGCTTCGGAGGGGGCGACTATGGCTACACCTTC
CDR3 length: 15; clone size: .; D gene: TRBD2; V gene: TRBV7-2; J gene: TRBJ2-1; CDR3 protein: CASSLTKRGGLEQFF; CDR3 DNA: TGTGCCAGCAGCTTAACTAAGCGGGGGGGCCTTGAGCAGTTCTTC
CDR3 length: 15; clone size: .; D gene: .; V gene: TRBV28; J gene: TRBJ2-7; CDR3 protein: CASSLLYRAGNEQYF; CDR3 DNA: TGTGCCAGCAGTTTGTTATACAGGGCAGGCAACGAGCAGTACTTC
CDR3 length: 15; clone size: .; D gene: TRBD1; V gene: TRBV6-6; J gene: TRBJ1-1; CDR3 protein: CASRHTGTGYTEAFF; CDR3 DNA: TGTGCCAGCAGACATACCGGGACAGGGTACACTGAAGCTTTCTTT
CDR3 length: 16; clone size: .; D gene: .; V gene: TRBV6-6; J gene: TRBJ1-5; CDR3 protein: CASSRRIGGGNQPQHF; CDR3 DNA: TGTGCCAGCAGTCGCAGGATCGGGGGAGGAAATCAGCCCCAGCATTTT
CDR3 length: 17; clone size: few; D gene: TRBD2; V gene: TRBV7-3; J gene: TRBJ2-1; CDR3 protein: CASSLLNVAGGYNEQFF; CDR3 DNA: TGTGCCAGCAGCTTACTAAACGTAGCGGGGGGGTACAATGAGCAGTTCTTC
CDR3 length: 14; clone size: .; D gene: .; V gene: TRBV9; J gene: TRBJ2-3; CDR3 protein: CASSVAPRADTQYF; CDR3 DNA: TGTGCCAGCAGCGTAGCCCCCCGGGCAGATACGCAGTATTTT
CDR3 length: 14; clone size: .; D gene: .; V gene: TRBV7-9; J gene: TRBJ1-1; CDR3 protein: CASSLGGENTEAFF; CDR3 DNA: TGTGCCAGCAGCTTAGGGGGCGAGAACACTGAAGCTTTCTTT
CDR3 length: 18; clone size: few; D gene: TRBD2; V gene: TRBV4-2; J gene: TRBJ2-2; CDR3 protein: CASSQEIFGGGNLGELFF; CDR3 DNA: TGTGCCAGCAGCCAAGAGATTTTCGGGGGGGGAAACTTAGGGGAGCTGTTTTTT